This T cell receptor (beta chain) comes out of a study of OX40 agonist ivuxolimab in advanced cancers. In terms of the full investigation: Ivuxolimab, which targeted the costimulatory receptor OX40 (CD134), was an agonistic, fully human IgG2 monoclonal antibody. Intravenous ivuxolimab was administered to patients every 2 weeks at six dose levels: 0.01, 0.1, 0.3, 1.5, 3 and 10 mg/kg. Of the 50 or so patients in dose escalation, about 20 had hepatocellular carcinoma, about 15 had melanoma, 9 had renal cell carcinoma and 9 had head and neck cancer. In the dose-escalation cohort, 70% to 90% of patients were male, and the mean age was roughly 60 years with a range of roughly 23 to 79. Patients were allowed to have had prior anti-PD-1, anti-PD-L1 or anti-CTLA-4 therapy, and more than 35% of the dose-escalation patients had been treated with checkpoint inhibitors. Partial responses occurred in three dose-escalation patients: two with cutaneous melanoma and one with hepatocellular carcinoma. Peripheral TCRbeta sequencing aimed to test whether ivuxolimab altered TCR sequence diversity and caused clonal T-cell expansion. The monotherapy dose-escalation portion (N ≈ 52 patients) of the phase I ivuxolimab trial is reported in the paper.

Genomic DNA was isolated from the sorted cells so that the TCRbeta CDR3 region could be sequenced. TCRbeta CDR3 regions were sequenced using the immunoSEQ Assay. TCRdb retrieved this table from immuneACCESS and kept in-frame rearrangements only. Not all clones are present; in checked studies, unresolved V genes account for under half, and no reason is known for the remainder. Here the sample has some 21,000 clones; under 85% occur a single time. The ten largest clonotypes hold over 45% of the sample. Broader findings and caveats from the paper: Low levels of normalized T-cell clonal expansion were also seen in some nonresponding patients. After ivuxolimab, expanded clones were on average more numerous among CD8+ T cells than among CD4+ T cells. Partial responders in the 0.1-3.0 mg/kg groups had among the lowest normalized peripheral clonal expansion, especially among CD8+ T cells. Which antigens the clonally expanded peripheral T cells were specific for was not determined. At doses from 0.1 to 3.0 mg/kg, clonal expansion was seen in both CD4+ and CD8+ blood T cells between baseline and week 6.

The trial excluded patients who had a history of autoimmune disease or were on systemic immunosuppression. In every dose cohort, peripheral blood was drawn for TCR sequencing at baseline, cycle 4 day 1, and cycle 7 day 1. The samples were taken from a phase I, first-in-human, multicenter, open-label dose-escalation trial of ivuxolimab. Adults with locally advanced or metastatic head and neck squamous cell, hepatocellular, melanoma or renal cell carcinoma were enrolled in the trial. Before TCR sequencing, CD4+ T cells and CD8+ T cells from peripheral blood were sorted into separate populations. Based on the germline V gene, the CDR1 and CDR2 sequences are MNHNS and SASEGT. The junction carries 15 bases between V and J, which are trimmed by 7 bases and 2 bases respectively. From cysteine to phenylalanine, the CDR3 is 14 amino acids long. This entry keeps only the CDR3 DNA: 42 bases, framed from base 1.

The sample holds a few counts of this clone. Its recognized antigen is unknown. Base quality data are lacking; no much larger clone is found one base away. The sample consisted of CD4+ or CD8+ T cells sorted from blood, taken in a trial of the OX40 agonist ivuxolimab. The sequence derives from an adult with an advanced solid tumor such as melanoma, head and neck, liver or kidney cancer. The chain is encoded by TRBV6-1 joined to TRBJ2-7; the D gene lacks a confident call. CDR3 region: CASTATQNAYEQYF. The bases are TGTGCCAGCACCGCCACCCAGAACGCCTACGAGCAGTACTTC.